The rows below give T cell receptor beta chains drawn from one sample of a study of blood T cell repertoires in COVID-19. Repertoires were generated with immunoSEQ multiplex PCR, while TCRdb's copy carries only in-frame clones and drops some. The sample has 150,000 to 200,000 clones; roughly 86% are singletons. The sample comprised peripheral blood. All receptors come from a man aged 65-85 years with acute or convalescent COVID-19. The CDR3 runs from the conserved cysteine through the conserved F or W. Fields, in order: J gene, D gene, clone size, V gene, CDR3 DNA, CDR3 protein. The D gene is left open where the match is weak. Size values are once, few and many counts, or a class for expanded clones, and some rows have none.

J: TRBJ1-6; D: NA; size: medium-sized; V: TRBV6-5; DNA: TGTGCCAGCAGTCTCTCCCGGGGTTCACCCCTCCACTTT; CDR3: CASSLSRGSPLHF
J: TRBJ2-3; D: NA; size: NA; V: TRBV7-3; DNA: TGTGCCAGCAGCCGGGGTGGCACGCAGTATTTT; CDR3: CASSRGGTQYF
J: TRBJ1-1; D: NA; size: NA; V: TRBV12-2; DNA: TGTGCAAGTCGTAAGCGGGGCCTGAACACTGAAGCTTTCTTT; CDR3: CASRKRGLNTEAFF
J: TRBJ1-1; D: NA; size: NA; V: TRBV20-1; DNA: TGCAGTGCTAGTAGGACCCGCGGGGCTTTCTTT; CDR3: CSASRTRGAFF
J: TRBJ2-1; D: NA; size: few; V: TRBV6-6; DNA: TGTGCCAGCAGTCTAGGGGGTAATGAGCAGTTCTTC; CDR3: CASSLGGNEQFF
J: TRBJ2-5; D: TRBD1; size: NA; V: TRBV19; DNA: TGTGCCAGTAAAGACAGGGCCAAAGAGACCCAGTACTTC; CDR3: CASKDRAKETQYF
J: TRBJ2-7; D: NA; size: NA; V: TRBV6-6; DNA: TGTGCCAGCAGTTACGGCAGGGGACCCTACGAGCAGTACTTC; CDR3: CASSYGRGPYEQYF
J: TRBJ2-1; D: TRBD1; size: once; V: TRBV5-1; DNA: TGCGCCAGCAGCTTAACACGACAGGGTGACGGCGAGCAGTTCTTC; CDR3: CASSLTRQGDGEQFF
J: TRBJ2-2; D: NA; size: NA; V: TRBV5-1; DNA: TGCGCCAGCAGCGTGGTAGGGGAGCTGTTTTTT; CDR3: CASSVVGELFF
J: TRBJ2-1; D: NA; size: NA; V: TRBV12-3/TRBV12-4; DNA: TGTGCCAGCAGTGATCTAGCCGTTGAGCAGTTCTTC; CDR3: CASSDLAVEQFF
J: TRBJ2-3; D: TRBD1; size: NA; V: TRBV24-1; DNA: TGTGCCACCAGTGATTTGGGTCTTACAGGGGGAAGAGATACGCAGTATTTT; CDR3: CATSDLGLTGGRDTQYF
J: TRBJ2-7; D: NA; size: NA; V: TRBV4-3; DNA: TGCGCCAGCAGCCAAGATCACAGTCGGGGAGGTGAGCAGTACTTC; CDR3: CASSQDHSRGGEQYF